These 7 T cell receptor beta chains came from one sample sequenced in a study of shared clonotypes between healthy human individuals. This table comes from immunoSEQ multiplex PCR, and its TCRdb copy is limited to in-frame clones, with some not included. This sample has over a million clones; about 84% occur once, and the top ten carry around 0.47%. The sample consisted of memory CD4+ T cells from PBMCs. Noted subset: CD45RA-negative fraction. The receptors stem from a man aged 18 to 30 in good health. Some clones in this sample may be carry-over from other donors' samples.

About this clone: A far larger clone is only one base removed, so a read error is likely. This sequence joins TRBV9 and TRBJ2-1, with 9 positions matching TRBD1. The CDR3 length is 14 residues. Trimming took 3 bases from V and 3 from J; bases not matched to a gene: 1. Germline V gene lookup returns CDR1 SGDLS and CDR2 YYNGEE. The CDR3 is CASSAGQGYNEQFF. For the CDR3, the DNA is TGTGCCAGCAGCGCGGGACAGGGCTACAATGAGCAGTTCTTC.

This chain joins TRBV9 and TRBJ2-7; 8 nucleotides match TRBD2. Unmatched junction bases numbered 2, after V lost 3 bases and J lost 0 bases. Per the germline V gene, CDR1 is SGDLS and CDR2 is YYNGEE. CDR3 size: 14 residues. Here the CDR3 DNA reads TGTGCCAGCAGCGCGGGACTAGACTCCTACGAGCAGTACTTC. It yields the protein CASSAGLDSYEQYF.

The chain links TRBV19 to TRBJ2-7; 7 bases line up with TRBD2. V shed 6 bases and J 4 bases; nucleotides not matched to a gene: 15. Germline V lookup: CDR1 LNHDA, CDR2 SQIVND (reference sequence). The CDR3 runs 16 residues. CDR3 DNA: TGTGCCAGTAGCTCCCGCGCTAGCGGAGGGTCTTACGAGCAGTACTTC. Its protein is CASSSRASGGSYEQYF.

CDR3 nucleotides: TGCGCCAGCAGCTTGGGGGCCCTCTCCGAGCAGTACTTC. Translation gives CASSLGALSEQYF. J is TRBJ2-7 and V is TRBV5-1; D unresolved. Germline CDR1 is SGHRS and CDR2 is YFSETQ. This CDR3 spans 13 amino acids. V lost 0 bases and J lost 6, with 10 bases in between.

The gene calls are TRBV7-9 and TRBJ2-5; D is unclear. The CDR3 is 13 amino acids. The germline CDR1 and CDR2 sequences are SEHNR and FQNEAQ (reference sequence). V lost 1 base and J lost 4, with 7 bases in between. CDR3 loop: CASSLDVGETQYF. In DNA, the CDR3 is TGTGCCAGCAGCTTAGATGTCGGAGAGACCCAGTACTTC.

The genes are TRBV2 and TRBJ2-1; D not resolved. The CDR3 sequence is 11 residues long. Germline assignment: CDR1 SNHLY and CDR2 FYNNEI. Trimming removed 9 bases at V and 5 bases at J, with 8 bases between. The CDR3 DNA follows: TGTGCCAGTCGGCTCAACAATGAGCAGTTCTTC. Its protein product is CASRLNNEQFF.

The gene calls are TRBV7-2 and TRBJ1-2; D is unresolved. CDR1 is SGHTA, CDR2 FQGNSA, per germline. V lost 2 bases and J lost 2, with 15 bases in between. The CDR3 length is 16 residues. CDR3 region: CASSLLQPELNYGYTF. The CDR3 DNA reads as TGTGCCAGCAGCTTATTACAGCCTGAACTGAACTATGGCTACACCTTC.